This T cell receptor beta chain originates from a study of immune evolution from preneoplasia to lung adenocarcinoma. General study results and limits: Normal lung had the highest top T cell clone frequencies. Later-stage lesions appeared to have more T cells, more diversity, less clonality.

Patients had resection in Japan or China between the mid-2010s and the late 2010s. Nucleic acids came from premalignant or tumor cells enriched by macro-dissection. Remarks on this clone: Its target is unknown.

V lost 8 bases and J 1 base, leaving 14 bases between the germline ends. This CDR3 is built from 14 residues. Germline V lookup: CDR1 MNHEY, CDR2 SMNVEV (reference sequence). Using immunoSEQ multiplex PCR, the repertoire was profiled, and TCRdb retains in-frame clones only, with some absent. The table has about 11,000 clones, around 81% seen once; the top ten hold 3.9%. The clonotype comes from a person aged 55-80 years with lung adenocarcinoma. This sequence joins TRBV27 and TRBJ1-2; no reliable D call. The source material was FFPE minimally invasive lung adenocarcinoma tissue. CDR3 loop: CASDPWRDNYGYTF. DNA for the CDR3: TGTGCCAGCGACCCCTGGCGGGATAACTATGGCTACACCTTC.